This record concerns one T cell receptor beta chain sequence. The antigen remains unidentified. Repertoires were generated with immunoSEQ multiplex PCR, while TCRdb's copy carries only in-frame clones and drops some. The top ten clones hold under 8% of a sample with tens of thousands of clones, about 80% of them seen once. This entry is derived from a study of a mutant IDH1 vaccine in newly diagnosed glioma. About the research overall: Treated patients had a mean age of about 40 years and a sex split that was roughly 60% male and 37.5% female. The therapy given earlier, which was standard therapy, consisted of radiotherapy, temozolomide, or both, and most of the patients received both. General study results and limits: The study observed vaccine-induced immune responses in more than 80% of patients.

Described time point: baseline, week 1 (first vaccination visit). As to treatment: pre-vaccination baseline after standard-of-care therapy. Newly diagnosed WHO grade 3 or 4 IDH1-mutant, ATRX-lost astrocytomas were identified in the donors. The TCR originated in a woman aged 50 to 60 with glioma. The specimen was PBMCs, collected from a glioma patient treated with radiotherapy, temozolomide or both.

The CDR3 DNA is TGTGCCAGCTCACTTTTCGAGAGAGCCACTGAAGCTTTCTTT. It yields the protein CASSLFERATEAFF. V usage is TRBV18 and J usage is TRBJ1-1; D not resolved. Looked up from germline, CDR1 is KGHSH and CDR2 is LQKENI. This CDR3 has 14 amino acids. V was pared by 4 bases and J by 4 bases, with 13 bases between. Using reference TRBV18 and TRBJ1-1 for the parts outside the CDR3, the full variable domain is NAGVMQNPRHLVRRRGQEARLRCSPMKGHSHVYWYRQLPEEGLKFMVYLQKENIIDESGMPKERFSAEFPKEGPSILRIQQVVRGDSAAYFCASSLFERATEAFFGQGTRLTVV.